Reported below is one T cell receptor beta chain. The V and J ends lost 3 bases and 7 bases, in that order; junction bases with no gene match: 11. The CDR3 covers 17 residues. Germline-derived CDR1 and CDR2 are ENHRY and SYGVKD. This record comes from a study of blood T cell repertoires in COVID-19. Across the whole study: The United States, Italy and Spain were the sources of the acute and convalescent COVID-19 samples. Sample material is recorded as cDNA or gDNA derived from T cells, B-cell-depleted T cells, or PBMCs.

As handled by the study authors: Nucleated cell number was recorded as an estimate derived from reference gene primer amplification. The protocol was immunoSEQ multiplex PCR, while the TCRdb copy is restricted to in-frame clones and leaves out a portion. Clone size and V and J calls were adopted from that table, with D and trimming inferred from the DNA. Of some 240,000 clones listed, 85% to 90% are singletons. The chain carries TRBV10-3 and TRBJ2-3, with TRBD2 matching 12 bases. This sequence was found in a middle-aged woman who had recovered from COVID-19. Sequencing was performed on peripheral blood. The CDR3 reads CAISDPQLAGGPNTQYF. CDR3 nucleotides: TGTGCCATCAGTGACCCGCAGCTAGCGGGGGGGCCGAATACGCAGTATTTT.